This T cell receptor (beta chain) was sequenced for a study of blood T cell repertoires in COVID-19. Turning to the study itself: Italy, Spain and the United States were the sources of the convalescent and acute COVID-19 samples.

In the authors' workflow: The assay estimated nucleated cells by amplifying reference gene primers. Generated by immunoSEQ multiplex PCR, the TCRdb table keeps only in-frame clones and is missing some. V, J and clone size were drawn from that table, and D and trimming were deduced from the DNA. The sample holds 50,000 to 70,000 clones, 75% to 95% seen once. Germline V gives CDR1 PRHDT, CDR2 FYEKMQ (reference sequence). Between the trimmed V and J ends, which lost 4 bases and 3 bases, there was a span of 9 bases. The CDR3 is 14 amino acids. The chain has TRBV13 and TRBJ2-2, with TRBD2 as a possible D gene (6 bases). Sequenced material: peripheral blood. The sequence came from a woman over 75 with active COVID-19. The CDR3 nucleotides are TGTGCCAGCAGCTCGGGACTCTACACCGGGGAGCTGTTTTTT. It specifies CASSSGLYTGELFF.